Described below is a single T cell receptor (beta chain) sequence and its context. Antigen unknown. CDR1 and CDR2 (germline): GTSNPN, SVGIG (reference sequence). The CDR3 length is 16 residues. J was trimmed by 2 bases and V by 1 base; bases with no gene match: 8. The data originate from a study of blood T cells in healthy people across ages. Study-wide points: Long-lived donors had more naive CD4+ cells and higher diversity than aged donors.

The second PCR ran roughly 6 to 12 cycles with a sample-barcoded 5' primer and J-beta primers. TCRdb re-called the 5' RACE reads with MiXCR, one entry per CDR3 protein. The data show hundreds of thousands of distinct CDR3 sequences, around 49% seen once. This clonotype was sampled from a woman aged 55-70 years in good health. Sequenced material: blood. V is TRBV30 and J is TRBJ2-3; 8 bases map to TRBD1. The CDR3 DNA sequence: TGTGCCTGGAGTGGGACAGGGTACCTTACCACAGATACGCAGTATTTT. Its protein is CAWSGTGYLTTDTQYF.